The TCR beta chain under discussion was sequenced for a study of cytomegalovirus exposure and HLA in healthy donors. 60 Vbeta and 13 Jbeta primers were used in PCR. The repertoire was sequenced with immunoSEQ multiplex PCR; TCRdb's copy has only in-frame clones and lacks some. The sample has around 180,000 clones; around 84% are singletons. Study-level findings and limits: The authors listed around 150 TCR beta chains as cytomegalovirus-associated. The study dropped some indistinguishable V segments, TRBV6-2 and TRBV6-3 among them. Analysis performed later found 16,000 or so TCR beta sequences associated with HLA alleles at 0.05 false discovery rate. When a later analysis compared HLA-associated TCR beta chains with equally common others, the HLA-associated chains turned out to be more clonally expanded and to have lower generation probabilities.

The V gene lost 6 bases and the J gene lost 3 bases, with 12 bases spanning the gap. The CDR3 is 14 amino acids. CDR1 WSHSY and CDR2 SAAADI come from the germline V gene. This clone was recorded only once. Its antigen is still unknown. What was sequenced was PBMCs. The J gene is TRBJ1-5, the V gene TRBV10-2; unclear D gene. This sequence was found in a woman aged 18-35 years in good health and CMV-seronegative. The CDR3 nucleotides are TGCGCCAGCAGCGCGACGGGTTACAATCAGCCCCAGCATTTT. It is translated as CASSATGYNQPQHF.